This T cell receptor beta chain was identified in a study of prognosis after radiotherapy for stage I lung cancer. Overall study: Subsequent to radiotherapy, distant metastatic disease emerged in several patients (median roughly seven months), whereas around 16 exhibited no significant progression. Findings and limits, study-wide: Where distant metastases developed, patients had lower Shannon entropy after stereotactic body radiation therapy. Before stereotactic body radiation therapy the median unique TCR clone count was fewer than 11,000, and afterwards it fell to 5,500 to 8,000.

Multiplex PCR in two rounds served to amplify TCR beta CDR3 from genomic DNA. First-round PCR used primers specific to each TRBV and TRBJ gene. TCRdb reprocessed the multiplex PCR reads via MiXCR and lists one record per CDR3 protein. In the table there are about 20,000 distinct CDR3 sequences, roughly 40% of which are singletons. CDR3 length: 19 amino acids. The V and J ends lost 5 bases and 0 bases, in that order; junction bases with no gene match: 14. Regarding this clonotype: Its matching antigen is unknown. One base away lies a much larger clone, so this may be a sequencing read error.

Source: PBMCs, taken before or after stereotactic body radiation therapy (not recorded which). The chain uses TRBV12-3 or TRBV12-4 and TRBJ2-1, with 9 positions matching TRBD2. This TCR came from a donor aged 50 or older with non-small cell lung cancer. CDR3 sequence (DNA): TGTGCCAGCAGTCCGACGGGGACTAGCACCAGTAGCTCCTACAATGAGCAGTTCTTC. Translating gives CASSPTGTSTSSSYNEQFF.